This TCR beta chain was recovered during a study of T cells after yellow fever vaccination. TCRdb processed the 5' RACE reads anew with MiXCR; each CDR3 protein has one entry. The table lists approximately 250,000 distinct CDR3 sequences, about 5% of them singletons. This clonotype was counted a few times. The sequencing here drew on CD4+ T cells sorted from PBMCs, taken on the day of the yellow fever booster vaccination. The sequence came from a man between 18 and 35 years old who received the YFV17D yellow fever vaccine.

DNA for the CDR3: TGTGCCAGCAGGACCTTCCAGGGGACGAACACTGAAGCTTTCTTT. Translating it yields CASRTFQGTNTEAFF. V usage is TRBV12-3 or TRBV12-4 and J usage is TRBJ1-1; D perhaps matches TRBD1 (6 bases). The CDR3 spans 15 residues. V gave up 6 bases and J gave up 1 base, with 15 bases separating them.